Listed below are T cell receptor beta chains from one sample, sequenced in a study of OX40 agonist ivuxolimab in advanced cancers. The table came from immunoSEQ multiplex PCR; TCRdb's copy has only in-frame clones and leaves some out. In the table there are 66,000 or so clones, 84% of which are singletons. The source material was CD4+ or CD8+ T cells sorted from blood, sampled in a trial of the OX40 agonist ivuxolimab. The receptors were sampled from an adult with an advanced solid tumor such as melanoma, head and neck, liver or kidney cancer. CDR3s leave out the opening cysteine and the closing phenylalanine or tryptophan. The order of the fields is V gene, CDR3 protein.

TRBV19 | ASSMLRGSKTQY
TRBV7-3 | ASSNGGGASTDTQY
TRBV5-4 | ASSRGGANYGYT
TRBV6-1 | ASRDRAALNEKLF
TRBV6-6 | ASTFRDEQY
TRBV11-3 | ASSLSGHLNTEAF
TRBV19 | ASRTGTGGVQETQY
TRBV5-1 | ASSLLKGSSGTDEQY
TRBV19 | ASSGEGHGYT
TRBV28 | ASSLWSGVGSQQPQH